The 12 T cell receptor beta chains below come from one sample, sequenced in a study of shared clonotypes between healthy human individuals. Sequenced by immunoSEQ multiplex PCR; TCRdb stores in-frame clones only, minus some. Among about 2.4 million clones, 93% were seen once, and the ten largest hold about 0.39%. Specimen: naive CD4+ T cells from PBMCs. Subset given: CD45RA+ positively selected. These receptors came from a man aged 18 to 29 in good health. Some clones in this sample may be carry-over from other donors' samples.

V and J are TRBV2 and TRBJ1-4; 7 bases are a match to TRBD1. Per germline, CDR1 SNHLY and CDR2 FYNNEI. The CDR3 has 15 residues. The ends lost 6 bases at V and 2 bases at J; junction bases unmatched: 6. The CDR3 loop is CASRVQGGTNEKLFF. CDR3 bases: TGTGCCAGCAGGGTTCAAGGGGGCACTAATGAAAAACTGTTTTTT.

Here the CDR3 DNA reads TGTGCCAGCAGACGTACGGGACAACCGAGGGGCGAGCAGTACTTC. This sequence encodes CASRRTGQPRGEQYF. The rearrangement links TRBV27 to TRBJ2-7, with D perhaps TRBD1 (6 bases). The CDR3 covers 15 residues. V lost 6 bases and J 6 bases, leaving 21 bases between the germline ends. The V gene's germline CDR1 is MNHEY and CDR2 SMNVEV (reference sequence).

This chain connects TRBV18 to TRBJ2-1; the match to TRBD1 covers 8 bases. Germline lookup yields CDR1 KGHSH and CDR2 LQKENI. J gave up 2 bases and V 0 bases, and 3 bases lay outside the gene matches. This CDR3 has 16 amino acids. The CDR3 loop reads CASSPPQGVPYNEQFF. The CDR3 nucleotides are TGTGCCAGCTCACCACCACAGGGGGTGCCCTACAATGAGCAGTTCTTC. The full variable domain, completed using reference TRBV18 and TRBJ2-1, is NAGVMQNPRHLVRRRGQEARLRCSPMKGHSHVYWYRQLPEEGLKFMVYLQKENIIDESGMPKERFSAEFPKEGPSILRIQQVVRGDSAAYFCASSPPQGVPYNEQFFGPGTRLTVL.

A word on this clone: Other DNA sequences in the same sample also yield this CDR3. The chain is built from TRBV5-1 and TRBJ1-1, with unresolved D. The germline V gene has CDR1 SGHRS and CDR2 YFSETQ. The CDR3 contains 13 residues. The V end lost 0 bases, the J end lost 0 bases, and 3 bases lay between the germline ends. The CDR3 protein is CASSLEVNTEAFF. The CDR3 DNA reads TGCGCCAGCAGCTTGGAAGTGAACACTGAAGCTTTCTTT. Full variable domain (missing parts from reference TRBV5-1 and TRBJ1-1): KAGVTQTPRYLIKTRGQQVTLSCSPISGHRSVSWYQQTPGQGLQFLFEYFSETQRNKGNFPGRFSGRQFSNSRSEMNVSTLELGDSALYLCASSLEVNTEAFFGQGTRLTVV.

This chain uses TRBV27 with TRBJ2-7; 11 nucleotides match TRBD2. The CDR3 covers 15 residues. CDR1 is MNHEY, CDR2 SMNVEV, per germline (reference sequence). Germline trimming cut 4 bases from V and 2 bases from J; bases unmatched to any gene: 4. CDR3 nucleotides: TGTGCCAGCAGTTCCCGACTAGCGGGACCCTACGAGCAGTACTTC. Protein sequence: CASSSRLAGPYEQYF.

V gene TRBV7-2 combines with J gene TRBJ2-7; 7 positions match TRBD1. CDR3 length: 14 residues. J was trimmed by 0 bases and V by 5 bases; bases with no gene match: 4. Germline lookup yields CDR1 SGHTA and CDR2 FQGNSA. The CDR3 nucleotides read TGTGCCAGCAGCGAGGACAGGAGCTCCTACGAGCAGTACTTC. Encoded protein: CASSEDRSSYEQYF.

The table lists this clone with a few counts. This chain links TRBV4-3 with TRBJ1-2; D is unresolved. The length of the CDR3 is 16 residues. CDR1 and CDR2 (germline): LGHNA, YSLEER. V shed 0 bases and J shed 7 bases, with 18 bases lying between them. The DNA of the CDR3 is TGCGCCAGCAGCCAAGATGTTGGGAGGATTGCGGGTGGCTACACCTTC. Its translation is CASSQDVGRIAGGYTF.

CDR3: CASSIEVGSSTEAFF. Written as DNA, the CDR3 is TGCGCCAGCAGCATAGAGGTAGGGTCGAGCACTGAAGCTTTCTTT. V and J are TRBV5-1 and TRBJ1-1; no reliable D call. This CDR3 spans 15 amino acids. The germline gives CDR1 SGHRS, CDR2 YFSETQ. V lost 4 bases, J lost 4 bases, and 17 bases lay in between. Combining the CDR3 with reference TRBV5-1 and TRBJ1-1 gives the whole variable domain KAGVTQTPRYLIKTRGQQVTLSCSPISGHRSVSWYQQTPGQGLQFLFEYFSETQRNKGNFPGRFSGRQFSNSRSEMNVSTLELGDSALYLCASSIEVGSSTEAFFGQGTRLTVV.

To note about this clone: This specimen includes other DNA sequences encoding the same CDR3. The genes are TRBV19 and TRBJ1-1, with D hard to call. The length of the CDR3 is 11 residues. Per germline, CDR1 LNHDA and CDR2 SQIVND (reference sequence). Trimming removed 7 bases at V and 1 base at J, with 4 bases between. The CDR3 loop reads CASKGNTEAFF. The DNA for the CDR3 is TGTGCCAGTAAGGGGAACACTGAAGCTTTCTTT.

The chain recombines TRBV28 with TRBJ1-5; 7 nucleotides align to TRBD1. The CDR3 covers 15 residues. After removal of 1 base from V and 6 bases from J, the junction contained 6 bases not matched to a gene. The germline gives CDR1 MDHEN, CDR2 SYDVKM. CDR3 coding DNA: TGTGCCAGCAGTTTATTCCCGACAGGGAGTCAGCCCCAGCATTTT. It yields the protein CASSLFPTGSQPQHF. The variable domain in full, with the rest retrieved from reference TRBV28 and TRBJ1-5, is DVKVTQSSRYLVKRTGEKVFLECVQDMDHENMFWYRQDPGLGLRLIYFSYDVKMKEKGDIPEGYSVSREKKERFSLILESASTNQTSMYLCASSLFPTGSQPQHFGDGTRLSIL.

The rearrangement uses TRBV5-1 and TRBJ2-2; 10 bases line up with TRBD2. V shed 4 bases, J shed 4 bases, and the junction held 16 bases outside the gene matches. This CDR3 is built from 19 residues. Germline-derived CDR1 and CDR2 are SGHRS and YFSETQ. The CDR3 spells CASSPVLLAGVRATGELFF. In DNA, the CDR3 is TGCGCCAGCAGCCCGGTACTCCTAGCGGGAGTTAGAGCCACCGGGGAGCTGTTTTTT.

This chain uses TRBV10-3 with TRBJ2-7; perhaps TRBD2 as D (5 bases). CDR1 and CDR2 (germline): ENHRY, SYGVKD. V was cut by 9 bases and J by 4 bases, with 10 bases left in between. This CDR3 has 11 amino acids. CDR3 protein: CAIADYYEQYF. Here the CDR3 DNA reads TGTGCCATTGCAGACTATTACGAGCAGTACTTC.